This entry features one T cell receptor beta chain sequence. The antigen remains undetermined. The data stem from a study of T cells expressing NK-cell markers. Study-level background: With respect to HCMV, seven of the eight sequenced donors were seropositive, and one was seronegative.

From the 5' RACE reads, TCRdb lists one entry per CDR3 protein and no DNA. The sample data list 450,000 to 600,000 distinct CDR3 sequences. Study-wide points: These clonotypes also led the CD3+CD56-NKG2C+ fraction in a few donors. In roughly 6 donors, dominant CD3+CD56+NKG2C+ clones formed roughly 1.0-7.5% of CD8+ cells.

Sequencing was carried out using blood T cells: a sorted CD56 or NKG2C T cell subset, CD4+ or CD8+ T cells, or bulk PBMC T cells (not recorded which). This TCR derives from a young man in good health.

CDR3 region: CASSFPSGIRNEQFF. V and J are TRBV5-1 and TRBJ2-1; TCRdb proposes TRBD2, but this gene call is untestable without DNA. The CDR3 is made up of 15 amino acids. Germline V gives CDR1 SGHRS, CDR2 YFSETQ. Variable domain in full (rest from reference TRBV5-1 and TRBJ2-1): KAGVTQTPRYLIKTRGQQVTLSCSPISGHRSVSWYQQTPGQGLQFLFEYFSETQRNKGNFPGRFSGRQFSNSRSEMNVSTLELGDSALYLCASSFPSGIRNEQFFGPGTRLTVL.